The clone carrying this TCR beta chain was observed at least ten times. The target antigen is unknown. TCRdb called the 5' RACE reads again in MiXCR, with one record for every CDR3 protein. The data hold around 400,000 distinct CDR3 sequences, with about 9.9% observed a single time. The source of the sample is a study of T cells after yellow fever vaccination. V shed 5 bases and J 5 bases; nucleotides not matched to a gene: 3. The CDR3 runs to 13 residues. Per germline, CDR1 SGHTA and CDR2 FQGNSA. Findings and caveats of the study: Some clonotypes, a small share, were shared between CD4 and CD8 compartments.

This material consisted of PBMCs, taken on the day of the first yellow fever vaccination. This chain links TRBV7-2 with TRBJ1-5; 7 bases agree with TRBD1. The receptor was derived from a young man who received the YFV17D yellow fever vaccine. The CDR3 DNA is TGTGCCAGCAGCATCAGGGGGGATCAGCCCCAGCATTTT. It is translated as CASSIRGDQPQHF.